Each of the 10 T cell receptor beta chains below was sequenced from the same sample in a study of T cell changes during pregnancy in multiple sclerosis. Method: immunoSEQ multiplex PCR; TCRdb's copy keeps in-frame clones and lacks some. The sample has some 53,000 clones, approximately 92% seen once. The sequencing used CD4+ T cells from peripheral blood mononuclear cells, collected in the third trimester of pregnancy. These TCRs come from a female donor with multiple sclerosis, enrolled in a pregnancy study.

J is TRBJ2-7 and V is TRBV23-1; D is undetermined. TRBV23-1 is an ORF; its function is uncertain. This CDR3 comprises 10 residues. Trimming shortened V by 7 bases and J by 3 bases, and 4 bases separated the two germline ends. As DNA, the CDR3 is TGCGCCAGCACAGTCTACGAGCAGTACTTC. Its protein product is CASTVYEQYF.

The sample holds one count of this clone. The chain joins TRBV6-6 to TRBJ2-7; the D is unclear. The CDR3 runs 14 residues. Germline V gives CDR1 MNHNY, CDR2 SVGAGI (reference sequence). V dropped 5 bases and J dropped 0 bases, with 11 bases sitting between them. The CDR3 spells CASSRYRDSYEQYF. Written as DNA, the CDR3 is TGTGCCAGCAGTCGCTACAGAGACTCCTACGAGCAGTACTTC.

The chain is built from TRBV30 and TRBJ2-7, with 7 bases lining up with TRBD1. V was pared by 7 bases and J by 2 bases, with 8 bases of the junction left unmatched. Germline V gives CDR1 GTSNPN, CDR2 SVGIG (reference sequence). CDR3 length equals 13 residues. For the CDR3, the DNA is TGTGCCTACGACAGGGTTCGACCCTACGAGCAGTACTTC. Residues: CAYDRVRPYEQYF.

The rearrangement joins TRBV7-2 to TRBJ2-4; 9 nucleotides match TRBD2. Germline V gene sequence: CDR1 SGHTA, CDR2 FQGNSA. The CDR3 is made up of 16 amino acids. The junction had 7 bases not matched to a gene; V was cut back by 5 bases and J by 2 bases. CDR3 sequence reads: CASSPRTSVTKNIQYF. CDR3 in DNA: TGTGCCAGCAGCCCCCGGACTAGCGTGACCAAAAACATTCAGTACTTC.

The gene calls are TRBV19 and TRBJ2-5; 10 nucleotides match TRBD2. This CDR3 spans 18 amino acids. The trim removed 3 bases at V and 1 base at J, leaving 11 bases unmatched. CDR1 and CDR2 (germline): LNHDA, SQIVND (reference sequence). CDR3 region: CASSISRWTSGTQETQYF. CDR3 DNA sequence: TGTGCCAGTAGTATTTCTCGTTGGACTAGCGGCACCCAAGAGACCCAGTACTTC. Complete variable domain (other parts from reference TRBV19 and TRBJ2-5): DGGITQSPKYLFRKEGQNVTLSCEQNLNHDAMYWYRQDPGQGLRLIYYSQIVNDFQKGDIAEGYSVSREKKESFPLTVTSAQKNPTAFYLCASSISRWTSGTQETQYFGPGTRLLVL.

V and J are TRBV6-4 and TRBJ2-3; 8 bases are shared with TRBD2. CDR1 and CDR2 (germline): MRHNA, SNTAGT. The CDR3 has 15 residues. With 3 bases clipped from V and 0 bases from J, the junction kept 2 bases outside the gene matches. The CDR3 spells CASSEAGVSTDTQYF. The CDR3 DNA reads as TGTGCCAGCAGTGAAGCGGGAGTAAGCACAGATACGCAGTATTTT.

The V gene is TRBV15, the J gene TRBJ1-1; TRBD1 matches 8 bases. Trimming took 6 bases from V and 1 from J; bases not matched to a gene: 7. There are 15 residues in the CDR3. CDR1 LNHNV and CDR2 YYDKDF come from the germline V gene (reference sequence). CDR3 in DNA: TGTGCCACCAGGGTCAGGGGGCAGGGGAACACTGAAGCTTTCTTT. This gives the protein CATRVRGQGNTEAFF.

The chain recombines TRBV5-4 with TRBJ1-1; no firm D call. Germline V gene data show CDR1 as SGHNT and CDR2 as YYREEE (reference sequence). This CDR3 has 13 residues. V lost 0 bases and J 4 bases, leaving 7 bases between the germline ends. The CDR3 DNA reads as TGTGCCAGCAGCTTGGGGCCAGGCACTGAAGCTTTCTTT. Protein sequence: CASSLGPGTEAFF.

This chain links TRBV28 with TRBJ1-5; 7 bases align to TRBD1. V gave up 8 bases and J gave up 3 bases; unmatched junction bases: 10. This CDR3 has 15 residues. Germline lookup yields CDR1 MDHEN and CDR2 SYDVKM. CDR3 region: CASPPQGPPNQPQHF. The CDR3, as DNA: TGTGCCAGCCCACCACAGGGGCCCCCCAATCAGCCCCAGCATTTT.

This chain joins TRBV2 and TRBJ2-7; 7 nucleotides agree with TRBD2. CDR3 length equals 16 residues. V lost 6 bases and J lost 3; bases outside the gene matches: 14. Germline V gives CDR1 SNHLY, CDR2 FYNNEI. The DNA of the CDR3 is TGTGCCAGCAGACCCTGGGCCGGGGGGTTCCTCTACGAGCAGTACTTC. It is translated as CASRPWAGGFLYEQYF.